Included here is one TCR beta chain sequence, with context. Its antigen is not known. These data belong to a study of OX40 agonist ivuxolimab in advanced cancers. At the level of the study: The study gave patients intravenous ivuxolimab at 0.01 to 10 mg/kg every 2 weeks.

The study's findings and limits: Clonal expansion from baseline to week 6 occurred in both CD4+ and CD8+ T cells. On average, CD8+ T cells had more expanded clones than CD4+. Expanded peripheral T-cell antigen specificity went undetermined.

Clones were read by immunoSEQ multiplex PCR, and TCRdb kept only the in-frame ones, dropping some. This table holds 40,000 or so clones, around four fifths found once. V dropped 1 base and J dropped 6; count of bases not matched to a gene: 7. This CDR3 contains 16 residues. CDR1 is SGHAT, CDR2 FQNNGV, per germline. The sequence derives from an adult with an advanced solid tumor such as melanoma, head and neck, liver or kidney cancer. V and J are TRBV11-2 and TRBJ2-1, with TRBD1 matching over 9 bases. Sequences were derived from CD4+ or CD8+ T cells sorted from blood, sampled in a trial of the OX40 agonist ivuxolimab. CDR3 sequence: CASSLGADRGINEQFF. The CDR3 nucleotides are TGTGCCAGCAGCTTAGGGGCGGACAGGGGCATCAATGAGCAGTTCTTC.